Shown below are 2 T cell receptor beta chains from a single sample sequenced in a study of T-cell reconstitution after alpha-beta-depleted transplantation in children. During its preparation, the TCRbeta library received unique molecular identifiers. MiXCR, applied by TCRdb to the PCR reads, yields one record per CDR3 protein. The sample includes 450,000 to 600,000 distinct CDR3 sequences, 10% to 15% seen only once; the top ten take over 2%. The specimen comprised PBMCs, mostly from graft donor cells, sampled 360 days after TCRalphabeta/CD19-depleted stem cell transplant. All receptors come from a male patient younger than 18 who had a stem cell transplant for acute myeloid leukemia, so the T cells may come from the graft donor.

This clonotype was counted between two and nine times. The CDR3 reads CASSLAVGRFRDRTYEQYF. CDR3 DNA sequence: TGTGCCAGCAGCTTGGCCGTGGGTCGTTTCAGGGACAGAACCTACGAGCAGTACTTC. This chain uses TRBV5-6 with TRBJ2-7; 7 bases are shared with TRBD1. This CDR3 comprises 19 residues. The V gene end was trimmed by 0 bases and the J gene end by 2 bases; junction bases not matched to a gene: 17. The germline V gene encodes CDR1 SGHDT and CDR2 YYEEEE.

This clonotype was seen repeatedly, ten times or more. This chain connects TRBV29-1 to TRBJ2-7; 10 bases are a match to TRBD2. V was pared by 4 bases and J by 1 base, with 10 bases of the junction left unmatched. The CDR3 has 16 amino acids. Germline loops: CDR1 SQVTM, CDR2 ANQGSEA. The CDR3 nucleotides read TGCAGCGTTGTTCAGGGAGCACTAGCGGGATCCTACGAGCAGTACTTC. It encodes CSVVQGALAGSYEQYF.